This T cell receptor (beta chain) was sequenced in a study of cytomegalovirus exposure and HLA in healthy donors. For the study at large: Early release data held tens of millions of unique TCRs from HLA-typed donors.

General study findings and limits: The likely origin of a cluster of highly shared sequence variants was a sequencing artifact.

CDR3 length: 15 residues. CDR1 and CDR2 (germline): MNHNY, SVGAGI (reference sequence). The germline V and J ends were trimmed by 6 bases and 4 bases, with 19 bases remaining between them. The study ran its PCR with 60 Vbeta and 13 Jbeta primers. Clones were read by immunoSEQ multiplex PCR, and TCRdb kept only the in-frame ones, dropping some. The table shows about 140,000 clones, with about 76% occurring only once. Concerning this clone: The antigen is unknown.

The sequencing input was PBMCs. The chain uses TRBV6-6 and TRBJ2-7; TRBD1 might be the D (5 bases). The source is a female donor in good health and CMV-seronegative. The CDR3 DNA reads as TGTGCCAGCAGGCCGACGATTCAGGGCGGATACGAGCAGTACTTC. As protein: CASRPTIQGGYEQYF.